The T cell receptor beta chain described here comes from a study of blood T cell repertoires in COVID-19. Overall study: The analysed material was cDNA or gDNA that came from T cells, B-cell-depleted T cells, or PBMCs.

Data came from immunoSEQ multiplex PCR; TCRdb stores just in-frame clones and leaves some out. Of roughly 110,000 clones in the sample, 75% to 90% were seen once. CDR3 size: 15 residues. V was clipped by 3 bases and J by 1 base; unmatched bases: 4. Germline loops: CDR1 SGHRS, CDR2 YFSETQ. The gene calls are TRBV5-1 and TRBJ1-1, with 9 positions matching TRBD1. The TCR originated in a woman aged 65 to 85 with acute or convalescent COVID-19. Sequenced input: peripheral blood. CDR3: CASSSGQGRNTEAFF. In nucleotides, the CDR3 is TGCGCCAGCAGCTCGGGACAGGGTCGGAACACTGAAGCTTTCTTT.